One and the same sample provided the 12 T cell receptor beta chains below, sequenced in a study of T cell responses to AZD1222 COVID-19 vaccine (dated by TCRdb to the early 2020s). Libraries were prepared through the immunoSEQ multiplex PCR assay. Held by TCRdb, this immuneACCESS table contains in-frame sequences only and omits some clones. Under half of the omission traces to an unresolved V gene where checked; the cause of the rest is unknown. This sample lists about 190,000 clones; 75% to 90% were detected once. Of the sample, around 6.9% falls within the top ten clones. The label giving this sample's time point can be read as: baseline before first vaccination. Sample: peripheral blood, taken on day 0 of AZD1222 vaccination. The receptors derive from an adult in good health.

The chain recombines TRBV27 with TRBJ2-7; 8 positions match TRBD1. This CDR3 is 14 amino acids long. The germline V gene has CDR1 MNHEY and CDR2 SMNVEV (reference sequence). The junction had 10 bases not matched to a gene; V was cut back by 6 bases and J by 6 bases. CDR3 amino acids: CASSPGGLIPEQYF. The CDR3 DNA reads as TGTGCCAGCAGCCCAGGGGGCTTAATTCCCGAGCAGTACTTC.

This clone was seen just once. The same CDR3 arises from other DNA sequences in this sample as well. The rearrangement links TRBV5-1 to TRBJ1-1; TRBD1 might be the D (5 bases). The CDR3 length is 14 residues. Germline assignment: CDR1 SGHRS and CDR2 YFSETQ. Trimming left V 2 bases short and J 0 bases short, with 8 bases between. CDR3 sequence reads: CASSFSGMNTEAFF. Written as DNA, the CDR3 is TGCGCCAGCAGCTTCTCAGGGATGAACACTGAAGCTTTCTTT. The full variable domain, completed using reference TRBV5-1 and TRBJ1-1, is KAGVTQTPRYLIKTRGQQVTLSCSPISGHRSVSWYQQTPGQGLQFLFEYFSETQRNKGNFPGRFSGRQFSNSRSEMNVSTLELGDSALYLCASSFSGMNTEAFFGQGTRLTVV.

CDR3 protein: CASKLAGRAYNEQFF. In DNA, the CDR3 is TGTGCCAGCAAACTAGCGGGGCGAGCCTACAATGAGCAGTTCTTC. This rearrangement joins TRBV3-1 (or the pseudogene TRBV3-2) to TRBJ2-1; 10 bases are a match to TRBD2. Germline lookup yields CDR1 LGHDT and CDR2 YNNKEL (reference sequence). This CDR3 contains 15 residues. Trimming at V came to 7 bases and at J to 2 bases, leaving 5 bases not matched to a gene.

This clone is a singleton in its sample. V and J are TRBV7-3 and TRBJ1-2; no clear D gene. Trimming pared 5 bases from V and 8 bases from J, leaving 18 bases between. Germline V gene lookup returns CDR1 SGHTA and CDR2 FQGTGA. The CDR3 consists of 14 residues. CDR3 residues: CASSPSWATGGYTF. The CDR3 coding sequence is TGTGCCAGCAGCCCCTCCTGGGCCACGGGAGGCTACACCTTC.

V and J are TRBV18 and TRBJ2-7, with D uncertain. This CDR3 has 12 amino acids. Trimming stripped 3 bases from V and 3 bases from J, with 6 bases between. Germline V gene data show CDR1 as KGHSH and CDR2 as LQKENI. The CDR3 spells CASSPVDYEQYF. For the CDR3, the DNA is TGTGCCAGCTCACCGGTAGACTACGAGCAGTACTTC.

Concerning this clone itself: Other nucleotide sequences in the sample specify the same CDR3. This chain joins TRBV19 and TRBJ2-1; D is tentatively TRBD1 or TRBD2 (5 bases each). This CDR3 contains 14 residues. Germline CDR1 and CDR2: LNHDA and SQIVND (reference sequence). Trimming left V 5 bases short and J 0 bases short, with 8 bases between. This CDR3 reads CASSWGSSYNEQFF. CDR3 nucleotide sequence: TGTGCCAGTAGTTGGGGGAGCTCCTACAATGAGCAGTTCTTC.

This chain's CDR3 is CASSQPNRDNYGYTF. The CDR3 DNA is TGCGCCAGCAGTCAACCAAACAGGGATAACTATGGCTACACCTTC. V is TRBV23-1 and J is TRBJ1-2; D is perhaps TRBD1 (6 bases). TRBV23-1 is annotated as an ORF whose role is uncertain. CDR3 length: 15 amino acids. V was clipped by 2 bases and J by 1 base, with 11 bases between them.

The chain employs TRBV10-1 and TRBJ2-2, with 9 nucleotides matching TRBD1. Germline-derived CDR1 and CDR2 are WNHNN and SYGVQD (reference sequence). The CDR3 consists of 15 residues. Losses at the gene ends were 3 bases for V and 7 bases for J; bases not matched to a gene: 6. DNA of the CDR3: TGCGCCAGCAGTGACCCCGGGACAGGGCACGGGGAGCTGTTTTTT. This codes for CASSDPGTGHGELFF.

The chain has TRBV28 and TRBJ2-7; D might be TRBD1 (5 bases). The germline V gene has CDR1 MDHEN and CDR2 SYDVKM. CDR3 length equals 15 residues. V was pared by 2 bases and J by 0 bases, with 11 bases between. The CDR3 here is CASSLVTVSSYEQYF. In nucleotides, the CDR3 is TGTGCCAGCAGTTTAGTGACAGTCAGCTCCTACGAGCAGTACTTC.

V gene TRBV19 combines with J gene TRBJ1-5; D is unresolved. This CDR3 contains 14 residues. Trimming shortened V by 4 bases and J by 0 bases, and 7 bases separated the two germline ends. Germline V lookup: CDR1 LNHDA, CDR2 SQIVND (reference sequence). In nucleotides, the CDR3 is TGTGCCAGTAGTACGCTTAATAGCAATCAGCCCCAGCATTTT. This gives the protein CASSTLNSNQPQHF.

This clone was observed once. This chain connects TRBV25-1 to TRBJ1-1, with D perhaps matching TRBD1 (5 bases). Germline assignment: CDR1 MGHDK and CDR2 SYGVNS. V lost 6 bases and J lost 1, with 9 bases in between. The CDR3 totals 13 residues. The CDR3 region has the DNA TGTGCCAGCAGCCCAGGACAGAACACTGAAGCTTTCTTT. Translating gives CASSPGQNTEAFF.

V and J are TRBV4-1 and TRBJ2-7, with D maybe TRBD2 (6 bases). The CDR3 is made up of 14 amino acids. The germline V and J ends were trimmed by 3 bases and 4 bases, with 13 bases remaining between them. Germline-derived CDR1 and CDR2 are MGHRA and YSYEKL. Here the CDR3 reads CASSQVGRIYEQYF. The CDR3 nucleotides are TGCGCCAGCAGCCAGGTAGGGAGGATTTACGAGCAGTACTTC.